This TCR beta chain is from a study of blood T cells in healthy people across ages. The CDR3 has 14 residues. In germline, CDR1 is SGHDT, CDR2 YYEEEE. Whole-study results and caveats: It was not known whether donors were CMV positive (a possible confounder of expanded clonotype changes).

A second PCR of about 6 to 12 cycles used a sample-barcoded 5' primer and a J-beta primer mix. Each CDR3 protein is one row after TCRdb ran MiXCR on the 5' RACE reads. The sample lists about 930,000 distinct CDR3 sequences, about 27% seen once, with 10% to 13% in the top ten. This clonotype has just one count. Its matching antigen is unknown. In addition, the sample was reused for a study of T cells of mothers and their children.

The TCR comes from a woman in her thirties or forties in good health. The rearrangement uses TRBV5-6 and TRBJ2-5; 10 positions match TRBD1. The DNA end favors TRBJ2-7, so the J call may be wrong. What was sequenced was blood. In nucleotides, the CDR3 is TGTGCCAGCAGCTCCGGGACAGGGGCGCGCGAGCAGTACTTC. Encoded protein: CASSSGTGAREQYF.